The rows below give T cell receptor beta chains drawn from one sample of a study of preoperative IRX-2 immunotherapy in early breast cancer. The data were produced by immunoSEQ multiplex PCR, yet TCRdb's version contains in-frame clones alone and is incomplete. The sample has 39,000 or so clones; approximately 80% are singletons. The sample here was tumor tissue, taken after IRX-2 immunotherapy. All receptors come from a human donor with breast cancer. The CDR3 runs from the conserved cysteine through the conserved F or W. Clone size appears in some rows only: once, few, many, or a class for an expanded clone.

j_call clone_size v_call cdr3_aa
TRBJ1-2 once TRBV29-1 CSVHDRGYGYTF
TRBJ1-1 NA TRBV28 CASRPGVRLNTEAFF
TRBJ2-7 NA TRBV5-1 CASSPREYGKPYEQYF
TRBJ2-1 NA TRBV7-8 CASSLNWGNEQFF
TRBJ2-5 NA TRBV16 CASGQETQYF
TRBJ1-5 NA TRBV19 CASSGGPFGNQPQHF
TRBJ2-1 NA TRBV6-7 CASSYSSRDRVNEQFF
TRBJ2-7 NA TRBV14 CASSQVAGGRRQYF
TRBJ1-5 NA TRBV7-1 CASSYSSSNQPQHF
TRBJ1-2 few TRBV11-3 CASSLEGLTNYGYTF
TRBJ2-3 NA TRBV29-1 CSVETGGDTQYF
TRBJ1-5 few TRBV12-5 CASGSNQPQHF
TRBJ2-1 NA TRBV18 CASSPPVYNEQFF
TRBJ2-3 NA TRBV19 CASSISQGAKSTDTQYF
TRBJ1-2 NA TRBV18 CASSPSVDYGYTF
TRBJ2-2 NA TRBV29-1 CSVVLAENTGELFF
TRBJ1-1 few TRBV11-3 CASSLAGGVNTEAFF
TRBJ2-7 NA TRBV6-8 CASSLKSRVYSYEQYF
TRBJ1-2 NA TRBV4-1 CASSQGQGAGGYTF
TRBJ2-2 NA TRBV11-3 CASSLGREFNGELFF
TRBJ2-1 once TRBV15 CATSRGRGGSAYNEQFF
TRBJ2-5 NA TRBV10-2 CASAGTRGTTQYF